Shown below are 27 T cell receptor beta chains from a single sample sequenced in a study of blood T cell repertoires in COVID-19. Here immunoSEQ multiplex PCR was the method, and the copy in TCRdb shows in-frame clones only, minus some. The sample consists of some 50,000 clones, about four fifths of them appearing once. Input material: peripheral blood. The receptors stem from a woman of 80 years or more with acute or convalescent COVID-19.

CDR3 amino acids: CATKDWGNSYGYTF. CDR3 bases: TGTGCCACTAAGGACTGGGGAAATAGTTATGGCTACACCTTC. The chain has TRBV6-5 and TRBJ1-2; D ambiguous. This CDR3 is 14 amino acids long. V shed 10 bases and J shed 5 bases, with 20 bases lying between them. The germline V gene has CDR1 MNHEY and CDR2 SVGAGI.

V gene TRBV7-3 combines with J gene TRBJ2-7, with TRBD2 matching over 7 bases. The CDR3 runs to 15 residues. The V gene end was trimmed by 5 bases and the J gene end by 3 bases; junction bases not matched to a gene: 10. The germline CDR1 and CDR2 sequences are SGHTA and FQGTGA. The CDR3 protein is CASSQGGSKGYEQYF. The CDR3 DNA follows: TGTGCCAGCAGCCAGGGCGGGAGTAAGGGCTACGAGCAGTACTTC.

This sequence joins TRBV5-6 and TRBJ2-1, with 10 bases identical to TRBD2. Per the germline V gene, CDR1 is SGHDT and CDR2 is YYEEEE. V was clipped by 4 bases and J by 12 bases; unmatched bases: 19. The CDR3 contains 17 residues. CDR3 residues: CASSVERSGRAVRGQFF. Here the CDR3 DNA reads TGTGCCAGCAGCGTGGAGAGAAGCGGGAGGGCTGTACGGGGGCAGTTCTTC.

This clone was observed a handful of times. As DNA, the CDR3 is TGTGCCAGTAGTATAGGGGGACAGGGGACCGGGGAGCTGTTTTTT. Translation gives CASSIGGQGTGELFF. This chain joins TRBV19 and TRBJ2-2, with 10 bases aligning to TRBD1. Per germline, CDR1 LNHDA and CDR2 SQIVND (reference sequence). The CDR3 contains 15 residues. The trim removed 1 base at V and 5 bases at J, leaving 1 base unmatched.

The gene calls are TRBV2 and TRBJ2-3; 8 bases match TRBD2. This CDR3 spans 14 amino acids. The trim removed 8 bases at V and 4 bases at J, leaving 8 bases unmatched. In germline, CDR1 is SNHLY, CDR2 FYNNEI. CDR3 bases: TGTGCCAGCGAACGGGGGGGCGGGGCAGATACGCAGTATTTT. Translating gives CASERGGGADTQYF. The full variable domain, its missing parts supplied by reference TRBV2 and TRBJ2-3, is EPEVTQTPSHQVTQMGQEVILRCVPISNHLYFYWYRQILGQKVEFLVSFYNNEISEKSEIFDDQFSVERPDGSNFTLKIRSTKLEDSAMYFCASERGGGADTQYFGPGTRLTVL.

J is TRBJ1-1 and V is TRBV13; a possible D gene is TRBD1 (5 bases). V was shortened by 2 bases and J by 2 bases, with 12 bases between the two germline ends. CDR1 is PRHDT, CDR2 FYEKMQ, per germline (reference sequence). The CDR3 has 15 amino acids. DNA of the CDR3: TGTGCCAGCAGCTTAACAGGACGGCGAAACACTGAAGCTTTCTTT. This gives the protein CASSLTGRRNTEAFF. Complete variable domain (other parts from reference TRBV13 and TRBJ1-1): AAGVIQSPRHLIKEKRETATLKCYPIPRHDTVYWYQQGPGQDPQFLISFYEKMQSDKGSIPDRFSAQQFSDYHSELNMSSLELGDSALYFCASSLTGRRNTEAFFGQGTRLTVV.

This sequence joins TRBV18 and TRBJ1-1, with D unclear. Germline CDR1 is KGHSH and CDR2 is LQKENI. Trimming pared 4 bases from V and 8 bases from J, leaving 14 bases between. The CDR3 covers 13 residues. For the CDR3, the DNA is TGTGCCAGCTCACAGGATACAGAGGGAGAAGCTTTCTTT. Its translation is CASSQDTEGEAFF.

The rearrangement links TRBV5-5 to TRBJ2-5; 8 bases are shared with TRBD1. Germline trimming cut 4 bases from V and 2 bases from J; bases unmatched to any gene: 4. The CDR3 loop spans 14 amino acids. Per the germline V gene, CDR1 is SGHKS and CDR2 is YYEKEE (reference sequence). The CDR3 DNA reads TGTGCCAGCAGCATTAGGACAGGGCAAGAGACCCAGTACTTC. Residues: CASSIRTGQETQYF.

The rearrangement links TRBV25-1 to TRBJ2-3; 7 nucleotides align to TRBD1. Germline CDR1 is MGHDK and CDR2 is SYGVNS. This CDR3 has 15 amino acids. V shed 5 bases and J 2 bases; nucleotides not matched to a gene: 7. CDR3 DNA: TGTGCCAGCAGTAGACGAGACAGGGCCACAGATACGCAGTATTTT. This gives the protein CASSRRDRATDTQYF.

The gene calls are TRBV18 and TRBJ1-1; 10 nucleotides agree with TRBD1. Germline CDR1 reads KGHSH; CDR2 reads LQKENI. V dropped 4 bases and J dropped 1; count of bases not matched to a gene: 0. The CDR3 covers 14 residues. CDR3 region: CASSRDRGNTEAFF. The CDR3 coding sequence is TGTGCCAGCTCACGGGACAGGGGGAACACTGAAGCTTTCTTT.

The chain recombines TRBV18 with TRBJ2-5; 9 bases line up with TRBD1. The V and J ends lost 1 base and 5 bases, in that order; junction bases with no gene match: 5. The CDR3 extends over 15 amino acids. Germline values: CDR1 KGHSH, CDR2 LQKENI. The CDR3 sequence is CASSPLSTGGETQYF. DNA of the CDR3: TGTGCCAGCTCACCACTGAGTACAGGGGGCGAGACCCAGTACTTC.

The rearrangement joins TRBV24-1 to TRBJ1-5, with TRBD1 as a possible D gene (5 bases). The CDR3 is 16 residues long. V was cut by 3 bases and J by 0 bases, with 11 bases left in between. Germline assignment: CDR1 KGHDR and CDR2 SFDVKD. In DNA form, the CDR3 reads TGTGCCACCAGTGATGGACCTGGGGCTAGCAATCAGCCCCAGCATTTT. This translates into CATSDGPGASNQPQHF.

A few counts support this clone. The rearrangement joins TRBV30 to TRBJ1-6; TRBD1 aligns across 7 bases. Germline assignment: CDR1 GTSNPN and CDR2 SVGIG (reference sequence). Unmatched junction bases numbered 5, after V lost 5 bases and J lost 7 bases. The CDR3 length is 13 residues. CDR3 bases: TGTGCCTGGTCGGGACAGACCAATTCACCCCTCCACTTT. Translating gives CAWSGQTNSPLHF.

The chain carries TRBV25-1 and TRBJ1-2; D remains unclear. Trimming shortened V by 3 bases and J by 2 bases, and 10 bases separated the two germline ends. Germline V gene data show CDR1 as MGHDK and CDR2 as SYGVNS. This CDR3 has 14 amino acids. CDR3 sequence (DNA): TGTGCCAGCAGTGACACGACGGGGAACTATGGCTACACCTTC. This gives the protein CASSDTTGNYGYTF.

The rearrangement links TRBV27 to TRBJ1-2; the match to TRBD1 covers 9 bases. This CDR3 spans 15 amino acids. Germline-derived CDR1 and CDR2 are MNHEY and SMNVEV (reference sequence). V was pared by 7 bases and J by 7 bases, with 13 bases of the junction left unmatched. The DNA for the CDR3 is TGTGCCAGCACTCAGGGACAGGGAGGAATTGGTGGCTACACCTTC. Translation gives CASTQGQGGIGGYTF.

This rearrangement joins TRBV28 to TRBJ2-3, with 10 bases aligning to TRBD2. The CDR3 consists of 14 residues. After removal of 7 bases from V and 6 bases from J, the junction contained 7 bases not matched to a gene. Germline V lookup: CDR1 MDHEN, CDR2 SYDVKM. The CDR3 spells CASIASGGGDTQYF. CDR3 in DNA: TGTGCCAGCATCGCTAGCGGGGGAGGGGATACGCAGTATTTT.

A single count supports this clone. The V gene is TRBV12-5, the J gene TRBJ2-6, with TRBD1 matching 10 bases. This CDR3 is 21 amino acids long. The ends lost 1 base at V and 2 bases at J; junction bases unmatched: 14. Germline V gene lookup returns CDR1 LGHNT and CDR2 FRNRAP. DNA of the CDR3: TGTGCTAGTGGTTTGGCGCCTTTCTTTCGGGGACAGGGGACTGGGGCCAACGTCCTGACTTTC. Protein product: CASGLAPFFRGQGTGANVLTF.

This chain links TRBV12-3 or TRBV12-4 with TRBJ1-2, with no clear D. This CDR3 spans 13 amino acids. V was shortened by 6 bases and J by 7 bases, with 15 bases between the two germline ends. The DNA for the CDR3 is TGTGCCAGCAGCCCCCTGGCCGCTGCTGGCTACACCTTC. Its translation is CASSPLAAAGYTF.

This chain uses TRBV19 with TRBJ1-1; a possible D gene is TRBD1 (5 bases). This CDR3 spans 14 amino acids. Germline V gene lookup returns CDR1 LNHDA and CDR2 SQIVND (reference sequence). Deletions cut 4 bases from V and 0 bases from J, with 9 bases between. The CDR3 DNA sequence: TGTGCCAGTAGTAGTGGAGGGGTGAACACTGAAGCTTTCTTT. As protein: CASSSGGVNTEAFF.

The rearrangement joins TRBV19 to TRBJ2-1, with D maybe TRBD2 (7 bases). The CDR3 runs to 17 residues. Trimming removed 4 bases at V and 4 bases at J, with 20 bases between. CDR1 LNHDA and CDR2 SQIVND come from the germline V gene (reference sequence). The CDR3 coding sequence is TGTGCCAGTAGTAAGTCAGGGCTAGCGGACAGTTACAATGAGCAGTTCTTC. Translated, it gives CASSKSGLADSYNEQFF.

This clone was seen more than once but under ten times. The rearrangement uses TRBV10-1 and TRBJ1-2, with D tentatively TRBD1 (6 bases). The CDR3 has 13 residues. V lost 4 bases, J lost 4 bases, and 10 bases lay in between. The germline V gene has CDR1 WNHNN and CDR2 SYGVQD (reference sequence). CDR3 sequence reads: CASSGQDGYGYTF. The CDR3 DNA reads TGCGCCAGCAGTGGACAGGACGGCTATGGCTACACCTTC.

The rearrangement joins TRBV11-2 to TRBJ2-5, with TRBD2 identical over 11 bases. Germline CDR1 SGHAT, CDR2 FQNNGV. The CDR3 runs 15 residues. The trim removed 5 bases at V and 5 bases at J, leaving 7 bases unmatched. The CDR3 DNA follows: TGTGCCAGCAGCCTCCATAGCGGGGGGGCGGAGACCCAGTACTTC. Its translation is CASSLHSGGAETQYF.

The chain recombines TRBV29-1 with TRBJ1-3, with TRBD1 identical over 9 bases. There are 14 residues in the CDR3. Trimming removed 6 bases from V and 4 bases from J; junction bases left unmatched: 7. The germline V gene has CDR1 SQVTM and CDR2 ANQGSEA. The CDR3 nucleotides read TGCAGCGTGAGCGGGACAGGGTTCGGAAACACCATATATTTT. Its translation: CSVSGTGFGNTIYF.

This chain joins TRBV6-4 and TRBJ1-2; D unclear. The germline CDR1 and CDR2 sequences are MRHNA and SNTAGT. Trimming stripped 10 bases from V and 5 bases from J, with 14 bases between. The CDR3 is 12 amino acids. The CDR3 here is CATPTPTYGYTF. For the CDR3, the DNA is TGTGCCACTCCAACTCCCACGTATGGCTACACCTTC.

The CDR3 loop is CASSVKDTPAYNEQFF. CDR3 DNA sequence: TGTGCCAGCAGTGTCAAGGACACCCCAGCCTACAATGAGCAGTTCTTC. This chain links TRBV27 with TRBJ2-1; weak D call: TRBD1 (5 bases). Trimming stripped 5 bases from V and 2 bases from J, with 16 bases between. The CDR3 runs 16 residues. Germline assignment: CDR1 MNHEY and CDR2 SMNVEV (reference sequence).

The chain employs TRBV6-2 or TRBV6-3 and TRBJ2-3, with 11 bases matching TRBD2. Germline V gene sequence: CDR1 MNHEY, CDR2 SVGEGT. V lost 0 bases to trimming and J lost 5 bases; unmatched junction nucleotides: 10. The CDR3 has 18 amino acids. The chain's CDR3 is CASSYSTGSGGAVDTQYF. The CDR3 DNA reads TGTGCCAGCAGTTACTCGACGGGTAGCGGGGGGGCTGTAGATACGCAGTATTTT.

This clone was counted a few times. The V gene is TRBV28, the J gene TRBJ2-2; 7 bases are a match to TRBD1. From germline, CDR1 is MDHEN and CDR2 SYDVKM. Germline trimming cut 2 bases from V and 1 base from J; bases unmatched to any gene: 4. CDR3 size: 16 residues. The CDR3 loop is CASSLSRQGNTGELFF. For the CDR3, the DNA is TGTGCCAGCAGTTTAAGTCGACAGGGGAACACCGGGGAGCTGTTTTTT. The whole variable domain, filled in from reference TRBV28 and TRBJ2-2, reads DVKVTQSSRYLVKRTGEKVFLECVQDMDHENMFWYRQDPGLGLRLIYFSYDVKMKEKGDIPEGYSVSREKKERFSLILESASTNQTSMYLCASSLSRQGNTGELFFGEGSRLTVL.